What follows is one T cell receptor (beta chain) and its context. It lacks a known antigen. One base away there is no much larger clone; base qualities are not given. This entry is derived from a study of blood T cell repertoires in COVID-19 (dated by TCRdb to 2019 to 2021). Turning to the overall study: The collaborator samples originated in the United States, Italy and Spain and spanned the acute and convalescent phases of COVID-19. The repertoires were released in a freely available public database meant as a resource for research on the immune response to SARS-CoV-2. The prospective study material was composed of cDNA or gDNA derived from T cells, B-cell-depleted T cells, or PBMCs. The dataset comprised deeply sampled blood TCRbeta repertoires from subjects exposed to, actively infected with, or recovered from COVID-19. The samples were drawn from the first 160 participants of the ongoing ImmuneRACE study and from more than 1,000 subjects provided by 6 global collaborators. HLA class I and class II types, where available, came from metadata supplied by the sample provider rather than from assay-based typing. The sample metadata nearly always contained a de-identified subject ID, COVID-19 status, age in years and sex.

TCRbeta CDR3 regions were amplified from genomic DNA by means of the immunoSEQ Assay, a bias-controlled multiplex PCR. For the original study's pipeline: Within the assay, amplification of reference gene primers was used to estimate how many nucleated cells each sample contained. To quantify the absolute abundance of each unique TCRbeta CDR3 rearrangement, sequence reads were collapsed and filtered. For each sample, productive Simpson clonality was calculated by taking the square root of Simpson's diversity index across productive rearrangements. TCRdb's version of the immuneACCESS table is confined to in-frame rearrangements and falls short of the full clone set. An unresolved V gene accounts for under half of the shortfall where checked; the remainder is of unknown origin. Clone size and V and J calls were adopted from that table, with D and trimming inferred from the DNA. The sample records around 200,000 clones, 85% to 90% of which are singletons. 5.9% of the sample rests with the top ten.

Study-wide conclusions, independent of this receptor: Clinical and demographic metadata were provided uncurated, with the amount varying by source and participant.

Germline trimming amounts to 7 bases on V and 5 bases on J, with 6 as the count of junction bases outside the gene matches. Taken from the germline V gene (reference sequence), the CDR1 and CDR2 loops are SGHNT and YYREEE. Counted from cysteine to phenylalanine, this CDR3 has 13 amino acids. The only DNA kept is the CDR3, 39 bases in frame from the first base. The collaborating institutions used their own protocols to collect whole blood in K2EDTA tubes. For TCRbeta analysis, collaborator samples were shipped as frozen whole blood, as isolated PBMCs, or as DNA extracted from either sample type. This clonotype was obtained from a man older than 75 with acute or convalescent COVID-19. The sequencing input was peripheral blood. The chain uses TRBV5-4 and TRBJ2-5; 9 middle bases align to TRBD1. The CDR3 protein: CASARTGVETQYF. The bases read TGTGCCAGCGCCCGGACAGGGGTTGAGACCCAGTACTTC.